The 14 T cell receptor beta chains in this list originate from one sample, sequenced in a study of OX40 agonist ivuxolimab in advanced cancers. Some clones are missing from TCRdb's copy, which holds only in-frame ones; the method was immunoSEQ multiplex PCR. Of roughly 72,000 clones in the sample, roughly 89% were seen once. Sequenced material: CD4+ or CD8+ T cells sorted from blood, taken in a trial of the OX40 agonist ivuxolimab. These receptor sequences come from an adult with an advanced solid tumor such as melanoma, head and neck, liver or kidney cancer.

J is TRBJ1-2 and V is TRBV19; D gene unclear. CDR1 and CDR2 (germline): LNHDA, SQIVND (reference sequence). V was pared by 4 bases and J by 3 bases, with 15 bases between. The CDR3 extends over 15 amino acids. CDR3 in amino acids: CASSSAGLPDYGYTF. Here the CDR3 DNA reads TGTGCCAGTAGTAGTGCGGGCCTTCCAGACTATGGCTACACCTTC.

The J gene is TRBJ2-1, the V gene TRBV2; the D gene is possibly TRBD2 (6 bases). This CDR3 spans 17 amino acids. The V and J ends lost 3 bases and 6 bases respectively, with 21 bases between them. Germline V lookup: CDR1 SNHLY, CDR2 FYNNEI. This CDR3 is CASSDLWPGLDVNEQFF. The DNA of the CDR3 is TGTGCCAGCAGTGACTTATGGCCGGGACTGGACGTCAATGAGCAGTTCTTC.

The rearrangement uses TRBV29-1 and TRBJ2-3; a possible D gene is TRBD1 (6 bases). The V end lost 0 bases, the J end lost 2 bases, and 12 bases lay between the germline ends. This CDR3 comprises 15 residues. Germline values: CDR1 SQVTM, CDR2 ANQGSEA. CDR3 sequence: CSVEDRGGPTDTQYF. Written as DNA, the CDR3 is TGCAGCGTTGAAGATCGAGGGGGTCCCACAGATACGCAGTATTTT.

The CDR3 sequence is CASSPLGLAFREQFF. The DNA of the CDR3 is TGTGCCAGCAGCCCCCTAGGACTAGCGTTCCGTGAGCAGTTCTTC. The gene calls are TRBV7-9 and TRBJ2-1, with 9 bases lining up with TRBD2. Losses at the gene ends were 5 bases for V and 9 bases for J; bases not matched to a gene: 11. The germline V gene encodes CDR1 SEHNR and CDR2 FQNEAQ (reference sequence). This CDR3 comprises 15 residues. Together with reference TRBV7-9 and TRBJ2-1, the CDR3 gives the full variable domain: DTGVSQNPRHKITKRGQNVTFRCDPISEHNRLYWYRQTLGQGPEFLTYFQNEAQLEKSRLLSDRFSAERPKGSFSTLEIQRTEQGDSAMYLCASSPLGLAFREQFFGPGTRLTVL.

This clone was seen a few times. This sequence joins TRBV2 and TRBJ1-1, with a possible D match to TRBD1 (6 bases). CDR1 and CDR2 (germline): SNHLY, FYNNEI. This CDR3 region has 13 residues. Trimming removed 9 bases at V and 5 bases at J, with 16 bases between. The CDR3 loop reads CARRTEGGTEAFF. The CDR3 nucleotides are TGTGCCAGGCGGACAGAGGGGGGGACTGAAGCTTTCTTT.

A single count supports this clone. CDR3 coding DNA: TGTGCCAGCAGGGCCTGGAATGAGCAGTTCTTC. It codes for CASRAWNEQFF. The chain carries TRBV2 and TRBJ2-1; D unresolved. There are 11 residues in the CDR3. The V and J ends lost 6 bases and 7 bases respectively, with 7 bases between them. Germline V CDR1 and CDR2: SNHLY, FYNNEI. Together with reference TRBV2 and TRBJ2-1, the CDR3 gives the full variable domain: EPEVTQTPSHQVTQMGQEVILRCVPISNHLYFYWYRQILGQKVEFLVSFYNNEISEKSEIFDDQFSVERPDGSNFTLKIRSTKLEDSAMYFCASRAWNEQFFGPGTRLTVL.

This sequence joins TRBV18 and TRBJ1-1; no firm D call. The germline gives CDR1 KGHSH, CDR2 LQKENI. Between the trimmed V and J ends, which lost 3 bases and 0 bases, there was a span of 8 bases. There are 14 residues in the CDR3. DNA of the CDR3: TGTGCCAGCTCACCTCAGAGCATGAACACTGAAGCTTTCTTT. Encoded protein: CASSPQSMNTEAFF. The full variable domain, completed using reference TRBV18 and TRBJ1-1, is NAGVMQNPRHLVRRRGQEARLRCSPMKGHSHVYWYRQLPEEGLKFMVYLQKENIIDESGMPKERFSAEFPKEGPSILRIQQVVRGDSAAYFCASSPQSMNTEAFFGQGTRLTVV.

The chain employs TRBV7-9 and TRBJ2-5; TRBD2 matches 13 bases. V was clipped by 2 bases and J by 2 bases; unmatched bases: 2. The germline V gene encodes CDR1 SEHNR and CDR2 FQNEAQ (reference sequence). The CDR3 spans 16 residues. This chain's CDR3 is CASSLRLAGGQETQYF. In DNA form, the CDR3 reads TGTGCCAGCAGCTTAAGACTAGCGGGAGGTCAAGAGACCCAGTACTTC.

The chain employs TRBV4-1 and TRBJ1-1, with D unclear. The V end lost 0 bases, the J end lost 8 bases, and 13 bases lay between the germline ends. Germline assignment: CDR1 MGHRA and CDR2 YSYEKL. The CDR3 length is 14 residues. CDR3 in amino acids: CASSQDSGFGEAFF. CDR3 in DNA: TGCGCCAGCAGCCAAGATAGTGGGTTCGGCGAAGCTTTCTTT.

Written as DNA, the CDR3 is TGTGCCAGCAGCTTAAGACAGGGGGGATGGGAGACCCAGTACTTC. Residues: CASSLRQGGWETQYF. The chain uses TRBV11-2 and TRBJ2-5; 9 bases match TRBD1. Germline V CDR1 and CDR2: SGHAT, FQNNGV. After removal of 2 bases from V and 5 bases from J, the junction contained 6 bases not matched to a gene. The CDR3 length is 15 residues.

V is TRBV10-3 and J is TRBJ1-2; TRBD1 is a possible D gene (5 bases). This CDR3 comprises 14 residues. CDR1 is ENHRY and CDR2 is SYGVKD in the germline V gene. V lost 7 bases and J lost 2, with 14 bases in between. The CDR3 protein is CAITNTSGNYGYTF. The DNA of the CDR3 is TGTGCCATCACCAATACCTCAGGGAACTATGGCTACACCTTC.

This clone has only one observation. CDR3 nucleotides: TGTGCCAGTAGCGGTACAAGCACAGATACGCAGTATTTT. The encoded protein is CASSGTSTDTQYF. The chain uses TRBV28 and TRBJ2-3, with D maybe TRBD2 (6 bases). Germline CDR1 is MDHEN and CDR2 is SYDVKM. This CDR3 has 13 residues. The germline V and J ends were trimmed by 9 bases and 0 bases, with 10 bases remaining between them. Looking up the rest from reference TRBV28 and TRBJ2-3 gives the full variable domain: DVKVTQSSRYLVKRTGEKVFLECVQDMDHENMFWYRQDPGLGLRLIYFSYDVKMKEKGDIPEGYSVSREKKERFSLILESASTNQTSMYLCASSGTSTDTQYFGPGTRLTVL.

V gene TRBV5-1 combines with J gene TRBJ2-5; D is unresolved. V dropped 3 bases and J dropped 3 bases, with 15 bases sitting between them. This CDR3 has 15 residues. Germline CDR1 and CDR2: SGHRS and YFSETQ. This CDR3 reads CASSSGRPLEETQYF. The CDR3 coding sequence is TGCGCCAGCAGCTCCGGACGGCCACTCGAAGAGACCCAGTACTTC.

J is TRBJ1-5 and V is TRBV4-1; TRBD1 aligns across 8 bases. J was trimmed by 5 bases and V by 5 bases; bases with no gene match: 11. Germline V lookup: CDR1 MGHRA, CDR2 YSYEKL. CDR3 size: 16 residues. CDR3 residues: CASSFSEGQGYQPQHF. As DNA, the CDR3 is TGCGCCAGCAGCTTTTCGGAAGGACAGGGATATCAGCCCCAGCATTTT.